These T cell receptor beta chains were read from a single sample in a study of blood T cell repertoires in COVID-19. Measured with immunoSEQ multiplex PCR; TCRdb has only the in-frame clones, and not every one. The table shows roughly 85,000 clones, with roughly 80% occurring only once. The material sequenced was peripheral blood. These receptors originate from a human donor in a cohort sampled during active COVID-19. Each CDR3 is given with its conserved first and last residue. Each record gives: D gene, clone size, J gene, V gene, CDR3 protein, CDR3 DNA. D genes are given only for firm matches. Part of the rows lack a size; the others show once, few, many or a class for expanded clones.

d_gene: .
abundance: .
j_gene: TRBJ2-5
v_gene: TRBV5-6
CDR3aa: CASSGLTGGPGLEETQYF
CDR3nt: TGTGCCAGCAGCGGACTGACAGGAGGCCCGGGATTAGAGGAGACCCAGTACTTC

d_gene: TRBD1
abundance: few
j_gene: TRBJ2-6
v_gene: TRBV7-8
CDR3aa: CASSYPMDRGQVGANVLTF
CDR3nt: TGTGCCAGCAGCTACCCTATGGACAGGGGGCAGGTTGGGGCCAACGTCCTGACTTTC

d_gene: TRBD1
abundance: .
j_gene: TRBJ2-7
v_gene: TRBV6-5
CDR3aa: CASGDRDSYEQYF
CDR3nt: TGTGCCAGCGGGGACAGGGACTCCTACGAGCAGTACTTC

d_gene: TRBD1
abundance: .
j_gene: TRBJ1-4
v_gene: TRBV10-3
CDR3aa: CAISELPGQTTIF
CDR3nt: TGTGCCATCAGTGAGTTGCCGGGACAGACCACCATTTTT

d_gene: TRBD1
abundance: .
j_gene: TRBJ1-2
v_gene: TRBV12-3/TRBV12-4
CDR3aa: CASSLQGAYGYTF
CDR3nt: TGTGCCAGCAGTTTACAGGGGGCCTACGGCTACACCTTC

d_gene: TRBD1
abundance: .
j_gene: TRBJ1-1
v_gene: TRBV19
CDR3aa: CASTLTGPNTEAFF
CDR3nt: TGTGCCAGTACCCTGACAGGGCCAAACACTGAAGCTTTCTTT

d_gene: TRBD1
abundance: .
j_gene: TRBJ1-6
v_gene: TRBV7-2
CDR3aa: CASSLTGGSDSPLHF
CDR3nt: TGTGCCAGCAGCCTAACAGGGGGCAGTGATTCACCCCTCCACTTT

d_gene: .
abundance: .
j_gene: TRBJ2-7
v_gene: TRBV7-2
CDR3aa: CASSLWDGSSYEQYF
CDR3nt: TGTGCCAGCAGCTTATGGGACGGGAGCTCCTACGAGCAGTACTTC

d_gene: TRBD2
abundance: .
j_gene: TRBJ2-3
v_gene: TRBV5-4
CDR3aa: CASSLGRTSGGPSTDTQYF
CDR3nt: TGTGCCAGCAGCTTGGGAAGGACTAGCGGGGGGCCTAGCACAGATACGCAGTATTTT

d_gene: .
abundance: .
j_gene: TRBJ1-6
v_gene: TRBV2
CDR3aa: CASSLNREGNSPLHF
CDR3nt: TGTGCCAGCAGTCTTAACAGGGAGGGGAATTCACCCCTCCACTTT

d_gene: .
abundance: few
j_gene: TRBJ2-7
v_gene: TRBV5-1
CDR3aa: CASSLVGDEQYF
CDR3nt: TGCGCCAGCAGCTTGGTAGGGGACGAGCAGTACTTC

d_gene: .
abundance: few
j_gene: TRBJ2-7
v_gene: TRBV30
CDR3aa: CAWSVRGEQYF
CDR3nt: TGTGCCTGGAGTGTCAGGGGTGAGCAGTACTTC

d_gene: TRBD1
abundance: .
j_gene: TRBJ1-4
v_gene: TRBV5-1
CDR3aa: CASSTGQDYEKLFF
CDR3nt: TGCGCCAGCAGCACGGGACAGGATTATGAAAAACTGTTTTTT